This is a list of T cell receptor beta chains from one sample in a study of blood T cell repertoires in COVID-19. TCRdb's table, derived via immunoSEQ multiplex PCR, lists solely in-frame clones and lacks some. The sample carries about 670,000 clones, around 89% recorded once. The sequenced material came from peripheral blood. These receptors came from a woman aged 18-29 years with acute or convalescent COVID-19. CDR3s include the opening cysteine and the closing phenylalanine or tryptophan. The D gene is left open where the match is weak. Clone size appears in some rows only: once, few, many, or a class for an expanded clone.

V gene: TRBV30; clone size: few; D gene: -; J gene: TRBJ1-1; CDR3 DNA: TGTGCCTGGAACTTGATGGGGCGTCGCGCTGAAGCTTTCTTT; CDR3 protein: CAWNLMGRRAEAFF
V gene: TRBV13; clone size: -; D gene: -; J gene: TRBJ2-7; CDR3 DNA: TGTGCCAGCAGGGGAACAGGGGAGGCCTACGAGCAGTACTTC; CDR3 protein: CASRGTGEAYEQYF
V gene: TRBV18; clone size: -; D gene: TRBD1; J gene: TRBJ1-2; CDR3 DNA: TGTGCCAGCTCACCAGCCTCGAATCCTCCAGGGGGTCCTTATGGCTACACCTTC; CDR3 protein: CASSPASNPPGGPYGYTF
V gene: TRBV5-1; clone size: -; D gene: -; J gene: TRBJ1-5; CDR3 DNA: TGCGCCAGCAGCTTGTCACCGGACGGGGATCAGCCCCAGCATTTT; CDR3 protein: CASSLSPDGDQPQHF
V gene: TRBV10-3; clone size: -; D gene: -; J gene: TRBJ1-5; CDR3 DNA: TGTGCCATCAGTGTGGACAGTACTTATCAGCCCCAGCATTTT; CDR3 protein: CAISVDSTYQPQHF
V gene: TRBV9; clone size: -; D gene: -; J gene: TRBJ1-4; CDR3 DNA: TGTGCCAGCAGTGAGTTAGACGGGAATGAAAAACTGTTTTTT; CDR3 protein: CASSELDGNEKLFF
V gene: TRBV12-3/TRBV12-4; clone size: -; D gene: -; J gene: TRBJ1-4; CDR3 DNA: TGTGCCAGCCAGGTTCGCACTAATGAAAAACTGTTTTTT; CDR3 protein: CASQVRTNEKLFF
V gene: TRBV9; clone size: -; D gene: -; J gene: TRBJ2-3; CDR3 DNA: TGTGCCAGCAGCTTATCGGGGACTAGCACAGATACGCAGTATTTT; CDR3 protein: CASSLSGTSTDTQYF
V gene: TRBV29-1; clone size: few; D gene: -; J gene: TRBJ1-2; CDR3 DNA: TGCAGCTCTGTCGCCCCGGGTGGCTACACCTTC; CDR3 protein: CSSVAPGGYTF
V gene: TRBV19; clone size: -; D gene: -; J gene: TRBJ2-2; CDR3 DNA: TGTGCCAGTAGTATAGATGACAGTTTGATCGGGGAGCTGTTTTTT; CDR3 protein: CASSIDDSLIGELFF
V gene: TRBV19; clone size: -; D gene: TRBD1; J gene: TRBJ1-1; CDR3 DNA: TGTGCCAGTAGCTTCGGACAGGGCACTGAAGCTTTCTTT; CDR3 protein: CASSFGQGTEAFF
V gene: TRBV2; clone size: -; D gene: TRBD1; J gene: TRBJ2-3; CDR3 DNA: TGTGCCAGCAGTGGAGGGGACAGGCCCACAGATACGCAGTATTTT; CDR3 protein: CASSGGDRPTDTQYF
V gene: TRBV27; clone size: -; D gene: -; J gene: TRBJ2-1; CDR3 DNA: TGTGCCAGCAGCCCCCGGGACATAGACAATGAGCAGTTCTTC; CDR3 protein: CASSPRDIDNEQFF
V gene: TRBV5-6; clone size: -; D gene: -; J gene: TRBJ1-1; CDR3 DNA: TGTGCCAGCAGCCCAGGCAGGGGCCACGATGAAGCTTTCTTT; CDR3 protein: CASSPGRGHDEAFF
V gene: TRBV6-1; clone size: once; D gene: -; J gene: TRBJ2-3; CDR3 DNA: TGTGCCAGCAGTCAGACTAGCACAGATACGCAGTATTTT; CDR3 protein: CASSQTSTDTQYF
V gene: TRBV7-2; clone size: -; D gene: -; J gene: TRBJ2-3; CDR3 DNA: TGTGCCAGCAGCTTCAGACAGCTCACAGATACGCAGTATTTT; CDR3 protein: CASSFRQLTDTQYF
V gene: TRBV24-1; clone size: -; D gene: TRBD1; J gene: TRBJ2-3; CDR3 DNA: TGTGCCACCAGTGATCGACAGGGTAAGGATACGCAGTATTTT; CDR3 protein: CATSDRQGKDTQYF
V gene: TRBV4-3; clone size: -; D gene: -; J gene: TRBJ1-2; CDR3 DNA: TGCGCCAGCAGCCCAGAATCTACAGGGATCTATGGCTACACCTTC; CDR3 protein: CASSPESTGIYGYTF
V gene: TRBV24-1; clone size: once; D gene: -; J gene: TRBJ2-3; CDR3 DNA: TGTGCCACCGGTAGCAGCACAGATACGCAGTATTTT; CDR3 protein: CATGSSTDTQYF
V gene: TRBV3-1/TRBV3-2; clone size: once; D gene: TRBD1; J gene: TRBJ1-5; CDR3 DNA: TGTGCCAGCCGGATTACCGGGACAGGGGGTGAGGGCAATCAGCCCCAGCATTTT; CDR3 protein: CASRITGTGGEGNQPQHF